These T cell receptor beta chains were read from a single sample in a study of shared clonotypes between healthy human individuals. Using immunoSEQ multiplex PCR, the repertoire was profiled, and TCRdb retains in-frame clones only, with some absent. This table holds hundreds of thousands of clones, about 80% found once. Sequenced: memory CD4+ T cells sorted from blood. The receptors originated from a woman aged 30 to 39 in good health. CDR3s include the opening cysteine and the closing phenylalanine or tryptophan. A D gene is named only where the DNA matches it firmly. A row's size may be missing; if present it is once, few, many or a size class.

D gene: .; clone size: .; V gene: TRBV7-8; J gene: TRBJ1-1; CDR3 protein: CASSLGQNTEAFF; CDR3 DNA: TGTGCCAGCAGCTTAGGTCAGAACACTGAAGCTTTCTTT
D gene: TRBD1; clone size: .; V gene: TRBV5-1; J gene: TRBJ2-1; CDR3 protein: CASSLRDRDNEQFF; CDR3 DNA: TGCGCCAGCAGCTTGAGGGACAGGGACAATGAGCAGTTCTTC
D gene: TRBD2; clone size: .; V gene: TRBV5-4; J gene: TRBJ2-5; CDR3 protein: CASSFDLAARETQYF; CDR3 DNA: TGTGCCAGCAGCTTTGACCTAGCGGCTCGGGAGACCCAGTACTTC
D gene: .; clone size: .; V gene: TRBV9; J gene: TRBJ1-4; CDR3 protein: CASSPTFATNEKLFF; CDR3 DNA: TGTGCCAGCAGCCCTACATTTGCAACTAATGAAAAACTGTTTTTT
D gene: .; clone size: .; V gene: TRBV5-4; J gene: TRBJ1-2; CDR3 protein: CASSLDRSSYGYTF; CDR3 DNA: TGTGCCAGCAGCTTGGACAGGAGCTCCTATGGCTACACCTTC
D gene: .; clone size: .; V gene: TRBV4-1; J gene: TRBJ1-1; CDR3 protein: CASSQPSKNTEAFF; CDR3 DNA: TGCGCCAGCAGCCAACCAAGTAAGAACACTGAAGCTTTCTTT
D gene: TRBD1; clone size: .; V gene: TRBV7-2; J gene: TRBJ2-2; CDR3 protein: CASSPQGALGTGELFF; CDR3 DNA: TGTGCCAGCAGCCCACAGGGGGCGCTGGGCACCGGGGAGCTGTTTTTT
D gene: TRBD2; clone size: once; V gene: TRBV5-6; J gene: TRBJ2-4; CDR3 protein: CASSPLAGAKNIQYF; CDR3 DNA: TGTGCCAGCAGCCCCCTAGCGGGGGCTAAAAACATTCAGTACTTC
D gene: .; clone size: .; V gene: TRBV25-1; J gene: TRBJ2-2; CDR3 protein: CASSAQGSWAGELFF; CDR3 DNA: TGTGCCAGCAGTGCCCAGGGCAGTTGGGCCGGGGAGCTGTTTTTT
D gene: .; clone size: once; V gene: TRBV6-6; J gene: TRBJ2-7; CDR3 protein: CASRGSDSSYEQYF; CDR3 DNA: TGTGCCAGCAGAGGCAGTGATAGCTCCTACGAGCAGTACTTC
D gene: .; clone size: .; V gene: TRBV30; J gene: TRBJ2-2; CDR3 protein: CAWGRTGELFF; CDR3 DNA: TGTGCCTGGGGGCGCACCGGGGAGCTGTTTTTT
D gene: TRBD2; clone size: .; V gene: TRBV27; J gene: TRBJ2-7; CDR3 protein: CASSRLRTSVYEQYF; CDR3 DNA: TGTGCCAGCAGCAGACTCCGTACTAGCGTCTACGAGCAGTACTTC
D gene: TRBD2; clone size: .; V gene: TRBV19; J gene: TRBJ2-1; CDR3 protein: CASSIIAGSNEQFF; CDR3 DNA: TGTGCCAGTAGTATAATAGCGGGATCGAATGAGCAGTTCTTC
D gene: .; clone size: .; V gene: TRBV2; J gene: TRBJ2-5; CDR3 protein: CASQGAGETQYF; CDR3 DNA: TGTGCCAGCCAAGGGGCGGGAGAGACCCAGTACTTC
D gene: .; clone size: .; V gene: TRBV7-9; J gene: TRBJ1-2; CDR3 protein: CASSLETGGNYGYTF; CDR3 DNA: TGTGCCAGCAGCTTAGAGACAGGAGGAAACTATGGCTACACCTTC
D gene: .; clone size: .; V gene: TRBV19; J gene: TRBJ1-2; CDR3 protein: CASSTWTSANYGYTF; CDR3 DNA: TGTGCCAGTAGTACCTGGACGTCGGCTAACTATGGCTACACCTTC
D gene: TRBD1; clone size: few; V gene: TRBV9; J gene: TRBJ2-2; CDR3 protein: CASSVEDRWNTGELFF; CDR3 DNA: TGTGCCAGCAGCGTAGAGGACAGGTGGAACACCGGGGAGCTGTTTTTT